This T cell receptor (beta chain) was documented in a study of T-cell reconstitution after alpha-beta-depleted transplantation in children. Whole-study findings and limits: T-cell counts and diversity were attributed mostly to newly produced T cells one year after transplant. It was reported that alpha-beta T cells came from several hundred expanded graft clones (about two months after transplant). Diversity of TCRbeta at day 60 was high in some patients, arising from surviving recipient T cells and thymic progenitors.

For TCRbeta, the library was prepared with unique molecular identifiers. TCRdb re-analysed the PCR reads in MiXCR, keeping a single row per CDR3 protein. The table lists about 260,000 distinct CDR3 sequences, 6.5% to 10% of them singletons. This clonotype was detected many times. Its antigen is undetermined. V lost 4 bases and J 4 bases, leaving 6 bases between the germline ends. The germline gives CDR1 MNHEY, CDR2 SMNVEV (reference sequence). This CDR3 spans 12 amino acids. The TCR was taken from a male patient aged 10 to 17 who had a stem cell transplant for acute lymphoblastic leukemia, so the T cells may come from the graft donor. The material was PBMCs, mostly from graft donor cells, obtained 180 days after TCRalphabeta/CD19-depleted stem cell transplant. The rearrangement links TRBV27 to TRBJ2-3, with D unresolved. CDR3 sequence (DNA): TGTGCCAGCAGTTCTGATCCAGATACGCAGTATTTT. Translation gives CASSSDPDTQYF.